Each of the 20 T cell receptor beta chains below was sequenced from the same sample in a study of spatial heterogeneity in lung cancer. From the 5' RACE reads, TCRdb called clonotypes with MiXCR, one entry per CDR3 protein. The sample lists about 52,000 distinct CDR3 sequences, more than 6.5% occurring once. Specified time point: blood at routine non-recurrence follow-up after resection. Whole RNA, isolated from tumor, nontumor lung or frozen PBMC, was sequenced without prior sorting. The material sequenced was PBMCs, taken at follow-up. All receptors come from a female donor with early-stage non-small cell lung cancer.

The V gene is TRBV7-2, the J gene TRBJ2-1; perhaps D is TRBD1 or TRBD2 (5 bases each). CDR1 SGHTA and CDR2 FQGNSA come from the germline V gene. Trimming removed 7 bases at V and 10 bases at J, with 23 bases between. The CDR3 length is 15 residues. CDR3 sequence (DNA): TGTGCCAGCACCGTGCAGAGAGGGGCCCGCGGGGAGCAGTTCTTC. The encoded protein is CASTVQRGARGEQFF.

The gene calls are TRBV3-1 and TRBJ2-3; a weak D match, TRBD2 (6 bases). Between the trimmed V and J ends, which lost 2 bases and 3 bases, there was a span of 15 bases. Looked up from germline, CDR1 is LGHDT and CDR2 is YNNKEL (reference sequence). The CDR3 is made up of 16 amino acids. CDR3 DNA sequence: TGTGCCAGCAGCCAAATGAACTTAGCGGTAACAGATACGCAGTATTTT. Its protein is CASSQMNLAVTDTQYF.

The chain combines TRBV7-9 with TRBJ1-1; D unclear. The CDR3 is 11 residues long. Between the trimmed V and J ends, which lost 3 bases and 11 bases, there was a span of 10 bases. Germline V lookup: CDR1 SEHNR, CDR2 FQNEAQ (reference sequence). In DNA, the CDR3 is TGTGCCAGCAGCTTGGCGACCGAGGCTTTCTTT. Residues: CASSLATEAFF. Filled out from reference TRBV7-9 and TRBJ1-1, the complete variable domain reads DTGVSQNPRHKITKRGQNVTFRCDPISEHNRLYWYRQTLGQGPEFLTYFQNEAQLEKSRLLSDRFSAERPKGSFSTLEIQRTEQGDSAMYLCASSLATEAFFGQGTRLTVV.

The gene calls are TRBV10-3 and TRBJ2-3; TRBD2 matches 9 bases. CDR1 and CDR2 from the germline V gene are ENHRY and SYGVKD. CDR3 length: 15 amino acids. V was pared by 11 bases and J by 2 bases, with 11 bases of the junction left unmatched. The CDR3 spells CASARASGDTDTQYF. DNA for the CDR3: TGTGCCTCCGCCCGGGCTAGCGGGGACACAGATACGCAGTATTTT.

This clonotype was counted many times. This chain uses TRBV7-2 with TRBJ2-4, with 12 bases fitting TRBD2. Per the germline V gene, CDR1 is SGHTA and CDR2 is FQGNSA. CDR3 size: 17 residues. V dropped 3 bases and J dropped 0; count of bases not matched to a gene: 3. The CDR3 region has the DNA TGTGCCAGCAGCTTCCCTAGCGGGGGGGCAGCCAAAAACATTCAGTACTTC. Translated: CASSFPSGGAAKNIQYF.

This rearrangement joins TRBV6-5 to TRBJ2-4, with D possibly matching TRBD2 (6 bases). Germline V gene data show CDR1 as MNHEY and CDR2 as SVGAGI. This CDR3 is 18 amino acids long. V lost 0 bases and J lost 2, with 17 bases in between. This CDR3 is CASSYSRPEGAPKNIQYF. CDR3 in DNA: TGTGCCAGCAGTTACTCGAGGCCGGAGGGAGCCCCCAAAAACATTCAGTACTTC.

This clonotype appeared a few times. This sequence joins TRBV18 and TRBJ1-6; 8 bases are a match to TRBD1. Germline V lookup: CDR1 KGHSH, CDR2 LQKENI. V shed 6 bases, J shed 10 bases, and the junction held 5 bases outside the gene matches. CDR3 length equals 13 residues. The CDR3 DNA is TGTGCCAGCTCGCCAGGGGGCAAGTCACCCCTCCACTTT. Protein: CASSPGGKSPLHF. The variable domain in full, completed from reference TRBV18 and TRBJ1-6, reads NAGVMQNPRHLVRRRGQEARLRCSPMKGHSHVYWYRQLPEEGLKFMVYLQKENIIDESGMPKERFSAEFPKEGPSILRIQQVVRGDSAAYFCASSPGGKSPLHFGNGTRLTVT.

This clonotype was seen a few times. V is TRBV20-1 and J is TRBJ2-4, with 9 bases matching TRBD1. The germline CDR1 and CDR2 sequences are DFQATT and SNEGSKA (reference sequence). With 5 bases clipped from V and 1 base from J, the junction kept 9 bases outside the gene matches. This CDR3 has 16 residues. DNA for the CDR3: TGCAGTGCTTACGATTACAGGGGGCTTGCCAAAAACATTCAGTACTTC. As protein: CSAYDYRGLAKNIQYF.

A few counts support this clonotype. CDR3 in amino acids: CASSLGSGQETQYF. For the CDR3, the DNA is TGTGCCAGCAGCTTAGGGTCGGGCCAAGAGACCCAGTACTTC. The chain has TRBV7-9 and TRBJ2-5, with D uncertain. The CDR3 runs to 14 residues. V was pared by 1 base and J by 1 base, with 7 bases between. CDR1 is SEHNR and CDR2 is FQNEAQ in the germline V gene (reference sequence).

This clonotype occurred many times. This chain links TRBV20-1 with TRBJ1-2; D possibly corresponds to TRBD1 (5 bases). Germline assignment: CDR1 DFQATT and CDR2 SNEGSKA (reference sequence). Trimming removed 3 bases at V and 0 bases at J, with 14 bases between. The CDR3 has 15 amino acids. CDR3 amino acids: CSASYLQGANYGYTF. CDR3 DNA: TGCAGTGCTAGCTATCTTCAGGGTGCTAACTATGGCTACACCTTC.

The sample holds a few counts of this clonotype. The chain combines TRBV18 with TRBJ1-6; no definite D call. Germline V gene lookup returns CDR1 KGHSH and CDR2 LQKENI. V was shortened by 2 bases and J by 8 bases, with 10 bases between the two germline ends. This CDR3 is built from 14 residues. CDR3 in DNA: TGTGCCAGCTCACCAATGGGCAAGGATTCACCCCTCCACTTT. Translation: CASSPMGKDSPLHF.

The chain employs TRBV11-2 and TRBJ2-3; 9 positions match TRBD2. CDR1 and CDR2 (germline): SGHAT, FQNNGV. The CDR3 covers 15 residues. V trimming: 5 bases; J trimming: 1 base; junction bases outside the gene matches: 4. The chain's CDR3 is CASSTSSGGTDTQYF. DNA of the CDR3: TGTGCCAGCAGCACCTCTAGCGGGGGCACAGATACGCAGTATTTT.

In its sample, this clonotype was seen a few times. Written as DNA, the CDR3 is TGCGCCAGCAGCTTGACGCGAACTAATGAAAAACTGTTTTTT. Its protein is CASSLTRTNEKLFF. The chain carries TRBV5-1 and TRBJ1-4; D gene unclear. The V and J ends lost 1 base and 1 base respectively, with 5 bases between them. From germline, CDR1 is SGHRS and CDR2 YFSETQ. The CDR3 loop spans 14 amino acids.

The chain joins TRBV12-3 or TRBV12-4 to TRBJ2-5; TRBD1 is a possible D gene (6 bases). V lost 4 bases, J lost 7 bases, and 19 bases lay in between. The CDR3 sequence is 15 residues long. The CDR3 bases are TGTGCCAGCAGTTCGCCCGAGGACAGCCTCGGGACCCAGTACTTC. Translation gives CASSSPEDSLGTQYF.

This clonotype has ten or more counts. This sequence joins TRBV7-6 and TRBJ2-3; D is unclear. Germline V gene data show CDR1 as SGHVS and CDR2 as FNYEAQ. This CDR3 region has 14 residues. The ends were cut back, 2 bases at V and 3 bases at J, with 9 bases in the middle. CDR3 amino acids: CASSLRVHTDTQYF. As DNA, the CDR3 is TGTGCCAGCAGCTTACGGGTTCATACAGATACGCAGTATTTT.

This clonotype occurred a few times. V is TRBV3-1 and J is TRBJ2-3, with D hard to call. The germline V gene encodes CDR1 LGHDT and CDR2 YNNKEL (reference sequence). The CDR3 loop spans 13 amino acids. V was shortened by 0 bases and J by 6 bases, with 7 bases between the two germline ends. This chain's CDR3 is CASSQESRDTQYF. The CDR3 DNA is TGTGCCAGCAGCCAAGAGTCTAGGGATACGCAGTATTTT.

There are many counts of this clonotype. In DNA, the CDR3 is TGTGCCAGCAGTTACTCTACCCCTGGACAGGGTGAGCAGTTCTTC. It codes for CASSYSTPGQGEQFF. The rearrangement links TRBV6-6 to TRBJ2-1, with TRBD1 matching 8 bases. The CDR3 totals 15 residues. Germline V gene data show CDR1 as MNHNY and CDR2 as SVGAGI (reference sequence). Losses at the gene ends were 0 bases for V and 9 bases for J; bases not matched to a gene: 7.

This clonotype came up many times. The CDR3 DNA sequence: TGTGCCAGCAGAACGACAGGGAAACGGTACGAGCAGTACTTC. Protein sequence: CASRTTGKRYEQYF. The chain links TRBV6-5 to TRBJ2-7; 7 nucleotides agree with TRBD1. Trimming removed 6 bases from V and 4 bases from J; junction bases left unmatched: 9. Germline CDR1 MNHEY, CDR2 SVGAGI. The CDR3 loop spans 14 amino acids.

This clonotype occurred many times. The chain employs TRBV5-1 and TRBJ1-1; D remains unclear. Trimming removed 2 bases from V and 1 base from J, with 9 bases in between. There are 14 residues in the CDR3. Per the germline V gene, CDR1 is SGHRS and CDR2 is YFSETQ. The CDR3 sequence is CASSFDGTNTEAFF. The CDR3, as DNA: TGCGCCAGCAGCTTCGACGGAACGAACACTGAAGCTTTCTTT.

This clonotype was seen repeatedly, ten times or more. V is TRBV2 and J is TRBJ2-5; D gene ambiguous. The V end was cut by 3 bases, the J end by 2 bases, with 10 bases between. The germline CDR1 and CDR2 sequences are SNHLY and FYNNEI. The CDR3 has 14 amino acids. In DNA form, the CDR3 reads TGTGCCAGCAGTGATTGGGCTAGTCAAGAGACCCAGTACTTC. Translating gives CASSDWASQETQYF.